These 29 T cell receptor beta chains originate from one sample sequenced in a study of blood T cell repertoires in COVID-19. TCRdb's table, derived via immunoSEQ multiplex PCR, lists solely in-frame clones and lacks some. Of over 85,000 clones in the sample, 70% to 90% were seen once. The specimen sequenced was peripheral blood. These receptors were obtained from a man aged 65-85 years with acute or convalescent COVID-19.

The chain couples TRBV5-1 to TRBJ2-2, with 9 bases lining up with TRBD1. This CDR3 spans 13 amino acids. V was clipped by 8 bases and J by 7 bases; unmatched bases: 6. In germline, CDR1 is SGHRS, CDR2 YFSETQ. The CDR3 region is CASHRGPGGELFF. DNA for the CDR3: TGCGCCAGTCACAGGGGGCCGGGCGGGGAGCTGTTTTTT.

This clone is a singleton in its sample. The CDR3 nucleotides read TGTGCCAGCAGTCAGGACAGGGGGCTGCCCCAGCATTTT. Its translation: CASSQDRGLPQHF. The V gene is TRBV12-3 or TRBV12-4, the J gene TRBJ1-5, with TRBD1 matching over 11 bases. CDR3 length equals 13 residues. V lost 5 bases and J lost 9; bases outside the gene matches: 3.

The chain has TRBV20-1 and TRBJ1-2; D is unclear. V gave up 3 bases and J gave up 1 base, with 6 bases separating them. The CDR3 is 12 amino acids. Looked up from germline, CDR1 is DFQATT and CDR2 is SNEGSKA (reference sequence). The DNA for the CDR3 is TGCAGTGCTAGTCCGGGTAACTATGGCTACACCTTC. This gives the protein CSASPGNYGYTF.

This chain joins TRBV6-1 and TRBJ1-2, with D possibly TRBD1 on 5 matching bases. Trimming left V 3 bases short and J 7 bases short, with 12 bases between. Germline V lookup: CDR1 MNHNS, CDR2 SASEGT. The CDR3 contains 13 residues. The CDR3 DNA reads as TGTGCCAGCAGTGAGGCAGGGCTCGCTGGCTACACCTTC. Protein sequence: CASSEAGLAGYTF.

The chain couples TRBV14 to TRBJ2-5; D might be TRBD2 (6 bases). The germline CDR1 and CDR2 sequences are SGHDN and FVKESK. The length of the CDR3 is 15 residues. V lost 2 bases to trimming and J lost 2 bases, with 12 bases between them. CDR3 loop: CASSQTSPHQETQYF. The CDR3 DNA is TGTGCCAGCAGCCAAACTAGCCCCCATCAAGAGACCCAGTACTTC. Looking up the rest from reference TRBV14 and TRBJ2-5 gives the full variable domain: EAGVTQFPSHSVIEKGQTVTLRCDPISGHDNLYWYRRVMGKEIKFLLHFVKESKQDESGMPNNRFLAERTGGTYSTLKVQPAELEDSGVYFCASSQTSPHQETQYFGPGTRLLVL.

The V call is TRBV10-3, the J call TRBJ2-2; 7 bases fit TRBD1. The CDR3 is 14 amino acids. From germline, CDR1 is ENHRY and CDR2 SYGVKD. After removal of 11 bases from V and 4 bases from J, the junction contained 10 bases not matched to a gene. CDR3 nucleotide sequence: TGTGCCGCCCAAGGGGGCGTTAGCACCGGGGAGCTGTTTTTT. It translates to CAAQGGVSTGELFF.

This chain connects TRBV7-9 to TRBJ1-2, with 8 bases that match TRBD1. Germline CDR1 reads SEHNR; CDR2 reads FQNEAQ (reference sequence). The CDR3 loop spans 13 amino acids. V lost 3 bases and J lost 7; bases outside the gene matches: 4. The CDR3 reads CASSLSGQGGYTF. The CDR3, as DNA: TGTGCCAGCAGCTTGAGCGGACAGGGTGGCTACACCTTC.

This sequence joins TRBV7-9 and TRBJ2-5, with 14 positions matching TRBD2. The V gene end was trimmed by 2 bases and the J gene end by 4 bases; junction bases not matched to a gene: 6. The CDR3 loop spans 17 amino acids. Germline CDR1 and CDR2: SEHNR and FQNEAQ (reference sequence). CDR3 DNA: TGTGCCAGCAGCTTAACGAAGGGGACTAGCGGGGGAGAGACCCAGTACTTC. Encoded protein: CASSLTKGTSGGETQYF.

V gene TRBV7-9 combines with J gene TRBJ1-4; D is perhaps TRBD1 (6 bases). Germline lookup yields CDR1 SEHNR and CDR2 FQNEAQ (reference sequence). Trimming removed 4 bases from V and 4 bases from J, with 13 bases in between. This CDR3 region has 15 residues. The CDR3 sequence is CASSSDSRINEKLFF. The CDR3 DNA reads as TGTGCCAGCAGCTCGGACAGCCGGATTAATGAAAAACTGTTTTTT.

The gene calls are TRBV11-2 and TRBJ1-6; no reliable D call. Per the germline V gene, CDR1 is SGHAT and CDR2 is FQNNGV. The CDR3 contains 15 residues. V was pared by 1 base and J by 11 bases, with 15 bases between. CDR3 in DNA: TGTGCCAGCAGCTTAGGGGCCGTAGGAATGACACCCCTCCACTTT. Translated: CASSLGAVGMTPLHF.

The chain couples TRBV18 to TRBJ1-3, with D uncertain. Trimming cost V 0 bases and J 3 bases, with 15 bases left between them. In germline, CDR1 is KGHSH, CDR2 LQKENI. The CDR3 extends over 17 amino acids. The CDR3 DNA reads TGTGCCAGCTCACCACCGGCCCTCCCAAAAATTGGAAACACCATATATTTT. It codes for CASSPPALPKIGNTIYF.

V and J are TRBV5-1 and TRBJ1-1, with D uncertain. This CDR3 spans 14 amino acids. Germline V gene lookup returns CDR1 SGHRS and CDR2 YFSETQ. The ends were cut back, 0 bases at V and 0 bases at J, with 6 bases in the middle. This CDR3 is CASSLAGMNTEAFF. The CDR3 DNA follows: TGCGCCAGCAGCTTGGCCGGGATGAACACTGAAGCTTTCTTT.

This clone has just one count. The chain combines TRBV2 with TRBJ2-1; TRBD2 matches 15 bases. The CDR3 runs to 16 residues. With 5 bases clipped from V and 4 bases from J, the junction kept 3 bases outside the gene matches. Germline CDR1 SNHLY, CDR2 FYNNEI. CDR3 DNA: TGTGCCAGCAGTCCGGGACTAGCGGGGGGTTACAATGAGCAGTTCTTC. Its protein is CASSPGLAGGYNEQFF.

There are a few counts of this clone. V is TRBV18 and J is TRBJ1-5; D perhaps matches TRBD1 (5 bases). V was trimmed by 2 bases and J by 5 bases, leaving 10 bases between them. Germline values: CDR1 KGHSH, CDR2 LQKENI. There are 14 residues in the CDR3. The CDR3, as DNA: TGTGCCAGCTCACCATCAGGGAGGGATCAGCCCCAGCATTTT. Amino acids: CASSPSGRDQPQHF.

The genes are TRBV29-1 and TRBJ2-1, with D maybe TRBD2 (5 bases). The germline CDR1 and CDR2 sequences are SQVTM and ANQGSEA. This CDR3 spans 11 amino acids. V dropped 4 bases and J dropped 7 bases, with 8 bases sitting between them. CDR3 sequence (DNA): TGCAGCGTTGGAACTAGGAATGAGCAGTTCTTC. Translation: CSVGTRNEQFF.

The rearrangement links TRBV7-9 to TRBJ2-7; D is uncertain. Per germline, CDR1 SEHNR and CDR2 FQNEAQ (reference sequence). The V end was cut by 4 bases, the J end by 4 bases, with 8 bases between. This CDR3 contains 12 residues. The DNA of the CDR3 is TGTGCCAGCAGCTCTACCGGGTACGAGCAGTACGTC. Translation: CASSSTGYEQYV.

This chain connects TRBV2 to TRBJ1-5, with 10 bases identical to TRBD1. This CDR3 is 15 amino acids long. CDR1 is SNHLY and CDR2 is FYNNEI in the germline V gene. V lost 7 bases, J lost 4 bases, and 7 bases stayed unmatched. The CDR3 here is CASTGDRGKNQPQHF. CDR3 in DNA: TGTGCCAGCACCGGGGACAGGGGAAAGAATCAGCCCCAGCATTTT.

This CDR3 reads CAINRGHNPNTGELFF. CDR3 nucleotides: TGTGCCATCAACAGGGGGCACAATCCGAACACCGGGGAGCTGTTTTTT. The V call is TRBV28, the J call TRBJ2-2; TRBD1 matches 9 bases. Germline V lookup: CDR1 MDHEN, CDR2 SYDVKM. V shed 10 bases, J shed 0 bases, and the junction held 9 bases outside the gene matches. The CDR3 is 16 amino acids.

The CDR3: CASRSGQYNEQFF. In DNA form, the CDR3 reads TGTGCCAGTAGATCGGGTCAATACAATGAGCAGTTCTTC. This rearrangement joins TRBV19 to TRBJ2-1; D remains unclear. CDR1 is LNHDA and CDR2 is SQIVND in the germline V gene (reference sequence). There are 13 residues in the CDR3. V was shortened by 6 bases and J by 4 bases, with 10 bases between the two germline ends.

The chain has TRBV2 and TRBJ2-3; weak D call: TRBD2 (6 bases). CDR1 and CDR2 (germline): SNHLY, FYNNEI. Trimming stripped 1 base from V and 2 bases from J, with 10 bases between. CDR3 length: 15 amino acids. The CDR3 nucleotides read TGTGCCAGCAGTGAAGTGGGACTCTCCACAGATACGCAGTATTTT. Translation: CASSEVGLSTDTQYF.

The chain joins TRBV3-1 (or the pseudogene TRBV3-2) to TRBJ1-1; 9 bases are a match to TRBD1. Looked up from germline, CDR1 is LGHDT and CDR2 is YNNKEL (reference sequence). The length of the CDR3 is 11 residues. V shed 5 bases, J shed 10 bases, and the junction held 2 bases outside the gene matches. CDR3 sequence reads: CASSATGGAFF. In DNA form, the CDR3 reads TGTGCCAGCAGCGCGACAGGGGGAGCTTTCTTT.

This chain uses TRBV2 with TRBJ1-5, with 8 bases lining up with TRBD1. The CDR3 is made up of 19 amino acids. The junction had 14 bases not matched to a gene; V was cut back by 2 bases and J by 2 bases. CDR1 is SNHLY, CDR2 FYNNEI, per germline. The CDR3 protein is CASSELPGQARVGNQPQHF. DNA of the CDR3: TGTGCCAGCAGTGAACTTCCGGGACAGGCAAGGGTCGGCAATCAGCCCCAGCATTTT. Variable domain in full (rest from reference TRBV2 and TRBJ1-5): EPEVTQTPSHQVTQMGQEVILRCVPISNHLYFYWYRQILGQKVEFLVSFYNNEISEKSEIFDDQFSVERPDGSNFTLKIRSTKLEDSAMYFCASSELPGQARVGNQPQHFGDGTRLSIL.

The chain has TRBV2 and TRBJ2-5; 9 bases are a match to TRBD1. The CDR3 length is 14 residues. Germline V gives CDR1 SNHLY, CDR2 FYNNEI. Trimming at V came to 4 bases and at J to 5 bases, leaving 5 bases not matched to a gene. The CDR3: CASSVTGGRETQYF. CDR3 coding DNA: TGTGCCAGCAGTGTGACAGGGGGTCGGGAGACCCAGTACTTC.

The chain links TRBV10-1 to TRBJ2-7, with D perhaps TRBD1 (6 bases). Trimming left V 3 bases short and J 1 base short, with 16 bases between. The germline gives CDR1 WNHNN, CDR2 SYGVQD (reference sequence). CDR3 length: 16 amino acids. The CDR3 loop is CASSDPSGHGSYEQYF. CDR3 DNA sequence: TGCGCCAGCAGTGACCCATCGGGACACGGGTCCTACGAGCAGTACTTC.

The gene calls are TRBV5-1 and TRBJ1-1, with 8 bases aligning to TRBD1. This CDR3 has 16 residues. V lost 4 bases, J lost 5 bases, and 13 bases stayed unmatched. Looked up from germline, CDR1 is SGHRS and CDR2 is YFSETQ. Written as DNA, the CDR3 is TGCGCCAGCAGCCCTTCGACAGGGGATTGGGGAACTGAAGCTTTCTTT. As protein: CASSPSTGDWGTEAFF.

The V and J genes are TRBV6-5 and TRBJ1-5; TRBD1 aligns across 8 bases. V lost 5 bases to trimming and J lost 4 bases; unmatched junction nucleotides: 4. Germline V lookup: CDR1 MNHEY, CDR2 SVGAGI. CDR3 length: 14 residues. CDR3 region: CASSQTGENQPQHF. In nucleotides, the CDR3 is TGTGCCAGCAGTCAGACAGGGGAGAATCAGCCCCAGCATTTT.

This chain joins TRBV19 and TRBJ1-5, with D possibly being TRBD1 (5 bases). The length of the CDR3 is 14 residues. Per germline, CDR1 LNHDA and CDR2 SQIVND (reference sequence). The V end lost 7 bases, the J end lost 1 base, and 11 bases lay between the germline ends. Here the CDR3 reads CASTPTASNQPQHF. Here the CDR3 DNA reads TGTGCCAGTACCCCGACAGCAAGCAATCAGCCCCAGCATTTT.

The gene calls are TRBV2 and TRBJ2-7; the D is unclear. Trimming took 7 bases from V and 5 from J, leaving 15 bases between them. CDR1 SNHLY and CDR2 FYNNEI come from the germline V gene. The CDR3 length is 13 residues. The CDR3 reads CASNRKVADEQYV. CDR3 in DNA: TGTGCCAGCAATCGGAAGGTGGCGGACGAGCAGTACGTC.

This chain joins TRBV5-1 and TRBJ2-7, with 9 positions matching TRBD1. Germline V CDR1 and CDR2: SGHRS, YFSETQ. This CDR3 is 17 amino acids long. The trim removed 1 base at V and 1 base at J, leaving 9 bases unmatched. CDR3 protein: CASSLRGPGQGSYEQYV. For the CDR3, the DNA is TGCGCCAGCAGCTTGCGGGGCCCGGGACAGGGATCCTACGAGCAGTACGTC.